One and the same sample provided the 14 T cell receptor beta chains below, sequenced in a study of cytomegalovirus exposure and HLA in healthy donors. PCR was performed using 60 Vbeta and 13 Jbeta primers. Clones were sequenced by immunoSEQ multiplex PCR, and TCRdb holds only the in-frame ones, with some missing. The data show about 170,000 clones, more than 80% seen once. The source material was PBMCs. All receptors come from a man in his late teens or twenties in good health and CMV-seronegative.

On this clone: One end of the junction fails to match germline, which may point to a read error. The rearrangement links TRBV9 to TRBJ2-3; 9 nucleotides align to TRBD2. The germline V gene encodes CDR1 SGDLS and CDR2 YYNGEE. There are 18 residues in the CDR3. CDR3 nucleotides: TGTGCCAGCAACCCCCGGTCAGCGGGGGGTAAAAGCACGGATACGCAGTATTTT. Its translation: CASNPRSAGGKSTDTQYF.

The CDR3 nucleotides read TGCGCCAGCAGTCTAGCGGGGGCAACCACAGATACGCAGTATTTT. It codes for CASSLAGATTDTQYF. The chain has TRBV4-1 and TRBJ2-3; 10 nucleotides agree with TRBD2. The length of the CDR3 is 15 residues. Trimming at V came to 6 bases and at J to 2 bases, leaving 5 bases not matched to a gene. Per the germline V gene, CDR1 is MGHRA and CDR2 is YSYEKL.

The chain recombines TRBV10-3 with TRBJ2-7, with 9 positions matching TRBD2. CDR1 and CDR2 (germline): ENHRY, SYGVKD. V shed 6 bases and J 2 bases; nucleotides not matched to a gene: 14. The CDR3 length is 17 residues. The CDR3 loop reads CAIRGVSGGLITYEQYF. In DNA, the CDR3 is TGTGCCATCAGGGGGGTGAGCGGGGGGCTTATCACCTACGAGCAGTACTTC.

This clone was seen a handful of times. The CDR3 spells CASSPDRGNQPQHF. DNA for the CDR3: TGTGCCAGCAGCCCCGACAGGGGCAATCAGCCCCAGCATTTT. The chain combines TRBV2 with TRBJ1-5; 7 bases line up with TRBD1. The V segment lost 6 bases and the J segment 2 bases; nucleotides outside the gene matches: 4. This CDR3 has 14 amino acids. Germline loops: CDR1 SNHLY, CDR2 FYNNEI.

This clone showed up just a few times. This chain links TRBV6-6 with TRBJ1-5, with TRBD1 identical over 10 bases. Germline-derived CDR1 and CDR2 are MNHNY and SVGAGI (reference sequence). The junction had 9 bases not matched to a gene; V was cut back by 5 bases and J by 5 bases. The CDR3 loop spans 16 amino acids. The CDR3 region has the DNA TGTGCCAGCAGTACTACTAGGACAGGGGGTTATCAGCCCCAGCATTTT. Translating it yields CASSTTRTGGYQPQHF.

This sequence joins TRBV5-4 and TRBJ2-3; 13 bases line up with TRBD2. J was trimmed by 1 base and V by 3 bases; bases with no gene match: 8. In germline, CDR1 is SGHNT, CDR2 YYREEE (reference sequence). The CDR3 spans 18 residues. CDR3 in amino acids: CASSSGLAGDIGTDTQYF. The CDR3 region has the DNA TGTGCCAGCAGCTCCGGACTAGCGGGAGATATTGGCACAGATACGCAGTATTTT.

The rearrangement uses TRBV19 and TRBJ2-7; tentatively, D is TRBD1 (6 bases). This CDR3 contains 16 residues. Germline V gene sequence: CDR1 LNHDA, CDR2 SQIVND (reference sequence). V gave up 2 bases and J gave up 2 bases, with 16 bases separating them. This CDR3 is CASSISQGRGPYEQYF. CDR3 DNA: TGTGCCAGTAGTATATCTCAGGGCAGGGGACCCTACGAGCAGTACTTC.

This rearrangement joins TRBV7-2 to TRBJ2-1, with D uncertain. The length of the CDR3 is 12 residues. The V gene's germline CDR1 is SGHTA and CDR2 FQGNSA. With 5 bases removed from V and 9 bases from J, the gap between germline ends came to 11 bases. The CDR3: CASSPSSFEQFF. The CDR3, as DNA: TGTGCCAGCAGCCCGAGTTCTTTTGAGCAGTTCTTC.

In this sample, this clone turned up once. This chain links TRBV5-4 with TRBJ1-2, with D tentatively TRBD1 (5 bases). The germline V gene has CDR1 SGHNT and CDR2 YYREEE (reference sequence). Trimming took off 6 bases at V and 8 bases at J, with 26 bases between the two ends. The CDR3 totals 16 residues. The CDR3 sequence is CASTPGGGASSVGYTF. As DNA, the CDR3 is TGTGCCAGCACTCCGGGGGGAGGGGCTTCCTCGGTAGGCTACACCTTC. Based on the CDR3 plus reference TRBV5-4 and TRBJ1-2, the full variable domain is ETGVTQSPTHLIKTRGQQVTLRCSSQSGHNTVSWYQQALGQGPQFIFQYYREEENGRGNFPPRFSGLQFPNYSSELNVNALELDDSALYLCASTPGGGASSVGYTFGSGTRLTVV.

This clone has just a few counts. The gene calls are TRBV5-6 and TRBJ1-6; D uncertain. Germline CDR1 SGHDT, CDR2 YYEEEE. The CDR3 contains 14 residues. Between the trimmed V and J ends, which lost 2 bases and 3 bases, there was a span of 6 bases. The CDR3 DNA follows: TGTGCCAGCAGCTTCGGAGACTATAATTCACCCCTCCACTTT. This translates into CASSFGDYNSPLHF.

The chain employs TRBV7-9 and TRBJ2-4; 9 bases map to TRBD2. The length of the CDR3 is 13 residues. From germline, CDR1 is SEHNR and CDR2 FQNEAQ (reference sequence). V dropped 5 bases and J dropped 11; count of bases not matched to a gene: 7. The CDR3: CASSEVREGFQYF. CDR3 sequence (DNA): TGTGCCAGCAGCGAAGTGCGGGAGGGGTTTCAGTACTTC.

The CDR3 here is CASSLVRAYEQYF. For the CDR3, the DNA is TGTGCCAGCAGTTTGGTCAGGGCCTACGAGCAGTACTTC. The V gene is TRBV6-1, the J gene TRBJ2-7; TRBD1 is a possible D gene (5 bases). Germline lookup yields CDR1 MNHNS and CDR2 SASEGT. CDR3 length equals 13 residues. The germline V and J ends were trimmed by 5 bases and 2 bases, with 10 bases remaining between them.

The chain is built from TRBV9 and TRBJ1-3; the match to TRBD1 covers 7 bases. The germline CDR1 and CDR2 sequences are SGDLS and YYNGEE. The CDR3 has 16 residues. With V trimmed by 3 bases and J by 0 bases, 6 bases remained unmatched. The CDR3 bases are TGTGCCAGCAGCGCCCGAACAGGGGACTCTGGAAACACCATATATTTT. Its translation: CASSARTGDSGNTIYF.

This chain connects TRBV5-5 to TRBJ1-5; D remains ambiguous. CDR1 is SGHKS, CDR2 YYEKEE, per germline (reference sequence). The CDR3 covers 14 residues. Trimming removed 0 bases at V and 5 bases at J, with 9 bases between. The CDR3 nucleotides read TGTGCCAGCAGCTTGGACAGATCTTATCAGCCCCAGCATTTT. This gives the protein CASSLDRSYQPQHF. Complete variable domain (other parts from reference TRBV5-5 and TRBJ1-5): DAGVTQSPTHLIKTRGQQVTLRCSPISGHKSVSWYQQVLGQGPQFIFQYYEKEERGRGNFPDRFSARQFPNYSSELNVNALLLGDSALYLCASSLDRSYQPQHFGDGTRLSIL.